The sequence of this T cell receptor beta chain was determined in a study of human T cells and chemical hapten exposure listed by TCRdb under 2021. Study-wide context: For sensitization, 2% DPC in acetone was applied to a 2 cm by 2 cm area of upper inner arm skin. Weekly therapeutic DPC doses were additionally applied to the scalp of patients throughout the roughly 24-week study period. Patch tests used Finn chambers with 0.01% DPC on the upper back, scored after 6 days by International Contact Dermatitis Research Group standards. Most of the patients in the cohort were female, and the cohort covered alopecia areata with under or over 50% scalp involvement, alopecia totalis and alopecia universalis. The libraries were sequenced as a pool, and the TCR yield per sample differed mostly because of small variations in library volumes within the pool. The study tracked peripheral blood TCR repertoire changes in vivo during primary and secondary sensitization to the hapten diphenylcyclopropenone (DPC) in alopecia patients. Blood samples were taken from patients before sensitization (week 0) and then at 2, 6 and about 24 weeks after DPC sensitization. For TCR sequencing, blood came from 25 to 35 alopecia patients at anywhere from one to four time points (pre-sensitization, 2, 6 and 24 weeks). From each blood RNA sample, both TCR alpha and TCR beta chains were sequenced. Broader findings and caveats from the paper: All patients had alopecia, a presumed autoimmune disease, so their immune response might differ from that of healthy individuals. Expanded TCRs formed significantly more large CDR3 similarity clusters than pre-sensitization or healthy control sets, consistent with antigen-driven responses. Patch test score was positively correlated with the number of PT1 expanded TCRs, with significance at thresholds 8, 16 and 32 but not at 4. No change with DPC sensitization was found in the number of TCRs above 1 in 1000 frequency, and no evidence of global repertoire structure alterations was found. Repeated subsampling changed both the strength of the expansion versus patch-test correlation and the threshold at which that correlation became significant.

As encoded in the germline V gene (reference sequence), CDR1 is SGHNT while CDR2 is YYREEE. V ends up 4 bases short and J 7 bases short, with an unmatched junction base count of 11. Reading from cysteine to phenylalanine, the CDR3 counts 15 amino acids. Only the CDR3 part of the read is kept: 45 bases, read in frame from the first base. Explained via the paper, the time point label denotes: patch test 1, 2 weeks after DPC sensitization. The label giving this sample's treatment or condition can be read as: therapeutic diphenylcyclopropenone sensitization with weekly scalp DPC. Total RNA was isolated from unfractionated whole blood collected in Tempus Blood RNA tubes. At each patch-test visit, blood was drawn before the patch test was applied. Eligible patients were aged 18 to 70, diagnosed with alopecia, deemed suitable for DPC therapy, and excluded if pregnant. Receptor amplification or capture employed RACE. The sequencer was a NextSeq 500. During library preparation, unique molecular identifiers were attached to individual cDNA molecules so that TCRs could be counted quantitatively and reproducibly. Per the authors' processing: The median number of TCRs per sample was 85,000 to 100,000, ranging from 23,224 to 690,600. The Decombinator software suite was used to annotate the V, J and CDR3 of the TCR reads. To make PS versus PT1 abundance plots, every sample was subsampled to the same number of TCRs (28,000). TCRs were defined as expanded if absent before sensitization and observed at least eight times at the 2-week time point. TCRdb ran its own pipeline on the public reads, namely fastp trimming at Q25 and MiXCR clone calling, and kept in-frame beta chains. One record per CDR3 amino acid sequence lists the most common genes and DNA. The V and J calls here are based on TCRdb, not the publication. In all, the sample holds over 50,000 distinct CDR3 sequences, and more than 9.5% of those were seen once. The ten largest account for around 2% of the sample.

This clonotype showed up just a few times. The antigen it recognizes is unknown. No much larger clone is present one base from it, and per-base qualities are unavailable. The rearrangement joined TRBV5-4 to TRBJ2-1; 7 bases in the junction line up with TRBD2. The TCR originated in a middle-aged woman with alopecia areata. Some clones in this sample may be carry-over from other donors' samples. The sample was whole blood, taken in connection with sensitization to the hapten diphenylcyclopropenone (DPC). The bases read TGTGCCAGCAGCCCGGGGGGAGGGGAACCGAATGAGCAGTTCTTC. Translated, it gives CASSPGGGEPNEQFF.